Below, 11 T cell receptor beta chains from the same sample are listed, as sequenced in a study of CXCR3-negative and CXCR3-positive naive CD8 T cells. Libraries were UMI-labeled 5' RACE TRB cDNA. From the 5' RACE reads, TCRdb lists one entry per CDR3 protein and no DNA. Its listing shows about 150,000 distinct CDR3 sequences. No antigens are known for them. General study results and limits: More hydrophobic TRB CDR3s occurred in CXCR3-positive than in CXCR3-negative naive cells.

Sequencing input: naive CXCR3+ CD8+ T cells from blood. The subset here: CD45RO-CCR7+CD27+CD95- naive CD8+ T cells expressing CXCR3 (TNR3+). The receptor set was obtained from a human donor in good health. Some clones in this sample may be carry-over from other donors' samples.

The genes are TRBV12-3 or TRBV12-4 and TRBJ2-5; TCRdb outputs TRBD2, but without DNA this stays unchecked. The CDR3 is 16 amino acids. The CDR3 loop is CASSEEMGLGKETQYF.

The chain employs TRBV29-1 and TRBJ2-7; TCRdb designates TRBD2, a call that cannot be tested without DNA. The CDR3 is 15 amino acids. The germline CDR1 and CDR2 sequences are SQVTM and ANQGSEA. The CDR3 sequence: CSVLPLGKESYEQYF.

The genes are TRBV5-4 and TRBJ2-2; there is no DNA to check the TCRdb D call of TRBD2. The V gene's germline CDR1 is SGHNT and CDR2 YYREEE (reference sequence). CDR3 length equals 16 residues. The CDR3 reads CASSPGLRTGTGELFF.

The V and J genes are TRBV4-1 and TRBJ2-7; TCRdb designates TRBD2, a call that cannot be tested without DNA. Germline CDR1 MGHRA, CDR2 YSYEKL. There are 18 residues in the CDR3. CDR3 amino acids: CASSGSPGLAASSYEQYF.

CDR3 loop: CASSLLSVASGNTIYF. V usage is TRBV28 and J usage is TRBJ1-3. Germline CDR1 is MDHEN and CDR2 is SYDVKM. The CDR3 totals 16 residues. Looking up the rest from reference TRBV28 and TRBJ1-3 gives the full variable domain: DVKVTQSSRYLVKRTGEKVFLECVQDMDHENMFWYRQDPGLGLRLIYFSYDVKMKEKGDIPEGYSVSREKKERFSLILESASTNQTSMYLCASSLLSVASGNTIYFGEGSWLTVV.

The genes are TRBV11-2 and TRBJ2-3. The V gene's germline CDR1 is SGHAT and CDR2 FQNNGV. The length of the CDR3 is 15 residues. The CDR3 here is CASSLLLGSTDTQYF.

The V gene is TRBV21-1, the J gene TRBJ1-1; there is no DNA to check the TCRdb D call of TRBD1. TRBV21-1 counts as a pseudogene. The CDR3 runs to 16 residues. The chain's CDR3 is CASSLRRRQGNTEAFF.

The V and J genes are TRBV7-9 and TRBJ2-2; TCRdb's assignment of TRBD2 cannot be checked, as there is no DNA. CDR1 is SEHNR, CDR2 FQNEAQ, per germline (reference sequence). The CDR3 has 14 amino acids. The CDR3 is CASSLGGGMGELFF.

J is TRBJ1-1 and V is TRBV9. Germline lookup yields CDR1 SGDLS and CDR2 YYNGEE. The CDR3 is 15 amino acids. This chain's CDR3 is CASSVFYGGITEAFF.

CDR3: CASSKGGLNTEAFF. The chain couples TRBV19 to TRBJ1-1. The CDR3 length is 14 residues. The germline V gene has CDR1 LNHDA and CDR2 SQIVND (reference sequence).

Here the CDR3 reads CASSLEPGENTEAFF. The chain recombines TRBV7-8 with TRBJ1-1; checking the TCRdb D call of TRBD1 is not possible without DNA. Germline V lookup: CDR1 SGHVS, CDR2 FQNEAQ. This CDR3 has 15 residues.